This T cell receptor beta chain was recovered during a study of post-analysis software for immune sequencing data. Broader study findings: About five TRBV segments occurring more often in patients than controls included TRBV5-6, TRBV5-1 and TRBV20-1. Same-batch samples co-clustered strongly by F measure.

Worth noting for this clonotype: Its antigen is unknown. At one end the junction does not follow the germline gene, possibly because of a read error.

The CDR3 runs to 13 residues. The germline V gene has CDR1 SGHTA and CDR2 FQGNSA. Presence of unique molecular identifiers characterized the TCR beta cDNA libraries. TCRdb re-called the PCR reads through MiXCR, storing one row per CDR3 protein. The sample includes 650,000 to 850,000 distinct CDR3 sequences, around 53% of them seen just once. The sequencing sample was made of blood. This receptor was obtained from a girl between 5 and 17 years old with multiple sclerosis. The J gene is TRBJ1-5, the V gene TRBV7-2; D not certain. The CDR3 coding sequence is TGTGTCAGCAGCTCTTATAGCAATCAGCCCCAGCATTTT. Encoded protein: CVSSSYSNQPQHF.